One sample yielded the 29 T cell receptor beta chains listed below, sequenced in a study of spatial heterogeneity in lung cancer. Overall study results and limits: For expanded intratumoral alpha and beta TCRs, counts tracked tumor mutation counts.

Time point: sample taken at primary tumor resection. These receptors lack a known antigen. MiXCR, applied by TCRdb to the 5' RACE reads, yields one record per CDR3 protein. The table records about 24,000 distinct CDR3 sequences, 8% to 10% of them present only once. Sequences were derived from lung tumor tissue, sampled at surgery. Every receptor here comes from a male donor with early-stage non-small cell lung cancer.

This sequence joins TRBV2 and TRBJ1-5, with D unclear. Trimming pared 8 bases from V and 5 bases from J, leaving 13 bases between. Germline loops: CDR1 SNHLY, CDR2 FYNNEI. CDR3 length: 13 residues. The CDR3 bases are TGTGCCAGCGACCTTGGGGTTTATCAGCCCCAGCATTTT. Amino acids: CASDLGVYQPQHF.

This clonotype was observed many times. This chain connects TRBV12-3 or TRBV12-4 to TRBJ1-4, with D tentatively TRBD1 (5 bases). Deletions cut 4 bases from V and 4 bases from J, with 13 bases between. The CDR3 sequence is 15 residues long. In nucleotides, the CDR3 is TGTGCCAGCAGTTCCGCCGGAGGGGTTAATGAAAAACTGTTTTTT. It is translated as CASSSAGGVNEKLFF.

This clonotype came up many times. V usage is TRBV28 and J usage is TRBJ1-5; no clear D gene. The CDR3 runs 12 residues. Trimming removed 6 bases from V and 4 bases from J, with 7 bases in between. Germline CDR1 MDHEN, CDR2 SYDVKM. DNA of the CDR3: TGTGCCAGCAGCTTGCTAAATCAGCCCCAGCATTTT. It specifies CASSLLNQPQHF.

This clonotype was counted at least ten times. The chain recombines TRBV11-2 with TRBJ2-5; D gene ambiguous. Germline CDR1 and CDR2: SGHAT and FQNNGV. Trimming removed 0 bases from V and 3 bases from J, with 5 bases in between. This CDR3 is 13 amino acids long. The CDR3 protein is CASSLDIEETQYF. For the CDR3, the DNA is TGTGCCAGCAGCTTAGATATTGAAGAGACCCAGTACTTC.

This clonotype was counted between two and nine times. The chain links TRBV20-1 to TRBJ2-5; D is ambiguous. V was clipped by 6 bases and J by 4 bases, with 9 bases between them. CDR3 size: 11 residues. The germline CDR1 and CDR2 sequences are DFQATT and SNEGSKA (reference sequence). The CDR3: CSARKGETQYF. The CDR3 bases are TGCAGTGCAAGAAAAGGAGAGACCCAGTACTTC.

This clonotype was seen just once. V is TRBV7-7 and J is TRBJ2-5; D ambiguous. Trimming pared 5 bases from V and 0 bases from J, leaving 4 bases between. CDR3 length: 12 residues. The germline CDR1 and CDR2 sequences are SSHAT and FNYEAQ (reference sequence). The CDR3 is CASSPDQETQYF. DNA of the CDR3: TGTGCCAGCAGCCCGGACCAAGAGACCCAGTACTTC.

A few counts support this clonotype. For the CDR3, the DNA is TGCGCCAGCAGCTCCGGACTAGCGGGGGGTACAAATACGCAGTATTTT. The encoded protein is CASSSGLAGGTNTQYF. This chain connects TRBV5-1 to TRBJ2-3, with 14 bases lining up with TRBD2. The CDR3 runs to 16 residues. Germline-derived CDR1 and CDR2 are SGHRS and YFSETQ. The V and J ends lost 3 bases and 7 bases, in that order; junction bases with no gene match: 7. Drawing the rest from reference TRBV5-1 and TRBJ2-3, the complete variable domain is KAGVTQTPRYLIKTRGQQVTLSCSPISGHRSVSWYQQTPGQGLQFLFEYFSETQRNKGNFPGRFSGRQFSNSRSEMNVSTLELGDSALYLCASSSGLAGGTNTQYFGPGTRLTVL.

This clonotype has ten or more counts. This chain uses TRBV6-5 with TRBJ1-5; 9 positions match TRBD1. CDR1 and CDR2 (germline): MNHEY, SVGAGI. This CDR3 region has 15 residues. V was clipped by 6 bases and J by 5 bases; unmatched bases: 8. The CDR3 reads CASSPRDRVYQPQHF. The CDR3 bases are TGTGCCAGCAGCCCCCGGGACAGGGTGTATCAGCCCCAGCATTTT.

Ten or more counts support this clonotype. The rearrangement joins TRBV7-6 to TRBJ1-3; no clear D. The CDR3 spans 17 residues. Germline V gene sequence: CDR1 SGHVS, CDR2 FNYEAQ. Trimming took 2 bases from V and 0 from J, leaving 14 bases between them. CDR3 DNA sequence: TGTGCCAGCAGCTTAACGTCTTCGACGGACTCTGGAAACACCATATATTTT. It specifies CASSLTSSTDSGNTIYF.

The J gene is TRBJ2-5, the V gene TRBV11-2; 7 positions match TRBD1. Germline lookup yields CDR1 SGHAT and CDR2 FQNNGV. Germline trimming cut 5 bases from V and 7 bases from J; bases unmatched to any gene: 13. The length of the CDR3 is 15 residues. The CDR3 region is CASSGNPQGLATQYF. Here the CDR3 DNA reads TGTGCCAGCAGCGGTAACCCACAGGGGTTGGCGACCCAGTACTTC.

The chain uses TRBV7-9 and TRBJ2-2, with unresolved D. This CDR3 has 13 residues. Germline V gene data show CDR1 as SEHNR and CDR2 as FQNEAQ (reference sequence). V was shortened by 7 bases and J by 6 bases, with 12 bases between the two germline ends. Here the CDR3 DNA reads TGTGCCAGCACACAAATTGGGGCCGGGGAGCTGTTTTTT. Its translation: CASTQIGAGELFF.

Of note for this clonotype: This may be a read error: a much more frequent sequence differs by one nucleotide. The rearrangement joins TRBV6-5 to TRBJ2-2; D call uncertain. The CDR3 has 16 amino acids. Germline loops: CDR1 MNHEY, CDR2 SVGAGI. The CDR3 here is CANSYSLQRNTGELFF. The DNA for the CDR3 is TGTGCCAACAGTTACTCCCTTCAACGTAACACCGGGGAGCTGTTTTTT.

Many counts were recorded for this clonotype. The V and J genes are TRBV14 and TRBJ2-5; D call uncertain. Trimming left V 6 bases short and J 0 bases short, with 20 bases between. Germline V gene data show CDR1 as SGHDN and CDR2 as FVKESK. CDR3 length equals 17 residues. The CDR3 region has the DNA TGTGCCAGCAGGAGTAAAAAGAGTAGTACAGACCAAGAGACCCAGTACTTC. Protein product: CASRSKKSSTDQETQYF. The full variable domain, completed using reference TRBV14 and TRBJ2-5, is EAGVTQFPSHSVIEKGQTVTLRCDPISGHDNLYWYRRVMGKEIKFLLHFVKESKQDESGMPNNRFLAERTGGTYSTLKVQPAELEDSGVYFCASRSKKSSTDQETQYFGPGTRLLVL.

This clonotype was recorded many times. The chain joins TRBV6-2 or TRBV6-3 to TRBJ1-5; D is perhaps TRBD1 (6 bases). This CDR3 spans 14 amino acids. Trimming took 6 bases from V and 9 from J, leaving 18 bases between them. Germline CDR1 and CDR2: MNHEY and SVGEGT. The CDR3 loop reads CASRGGGERTPQHF. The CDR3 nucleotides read TGTGCCAGCAGGGGAGGGGGGGAACGGACGCCCCAGCATTTT.

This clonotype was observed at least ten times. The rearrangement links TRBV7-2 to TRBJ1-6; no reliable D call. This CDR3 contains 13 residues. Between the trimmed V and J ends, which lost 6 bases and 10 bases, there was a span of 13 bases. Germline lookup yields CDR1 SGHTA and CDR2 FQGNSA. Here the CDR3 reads CASRVGFGSPLHF. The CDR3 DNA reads TGTGCCAGCAGAGTCGGGTTTGGGTCACCCCTCCACTTT.

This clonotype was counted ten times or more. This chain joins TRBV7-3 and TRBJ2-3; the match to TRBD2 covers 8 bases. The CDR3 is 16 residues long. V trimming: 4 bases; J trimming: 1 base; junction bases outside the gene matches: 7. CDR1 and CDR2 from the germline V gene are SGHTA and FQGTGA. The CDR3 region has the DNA TGTGCCAGCAGCTCCCACGGGGGGGCCCGCACAGATACGCAGTATTTT. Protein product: CASSSHGGARTDTQYF.

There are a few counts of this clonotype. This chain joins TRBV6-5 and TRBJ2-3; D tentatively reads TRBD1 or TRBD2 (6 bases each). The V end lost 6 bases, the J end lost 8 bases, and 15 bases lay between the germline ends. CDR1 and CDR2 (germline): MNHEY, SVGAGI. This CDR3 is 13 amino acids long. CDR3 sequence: CASRTTGASTQYF. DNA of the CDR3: TGTGCCAGCAGGACCACGGGGGCCAGTACGCAGTATTTT.

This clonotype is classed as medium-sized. The CDR3 loop reads CASRPGTGATDTQYF. The CDR3 DNA follows: TGTGCCAGCAGACCCGGGACAGGGGCGACAGATACGCAGTATTTT. The rearrangement uses TRBV14 and TRBJ2-3, with 10 bases matching TRBD1. The V gene end was trimmed by 6 bases and the J gene end by 3 bases; junction bases not matched to a gene: 6. The germline gives CDR1 SGHDN, CDR2 FVKESK. This CDR3 is built from 15 residues. The variable domain in full, completed from reference TRBV14 and TRBJ2-3, reads EAGVTQFPSHSVIEKGQTVTLRCDPISGHDNLYWYRRVMGKEIKFLLHFVKESKQDESGMPNNRFLAERTGGTYSTLKVQPAELEDSGVYFCASRPGTGATDTQYFGPGTRLTVL.

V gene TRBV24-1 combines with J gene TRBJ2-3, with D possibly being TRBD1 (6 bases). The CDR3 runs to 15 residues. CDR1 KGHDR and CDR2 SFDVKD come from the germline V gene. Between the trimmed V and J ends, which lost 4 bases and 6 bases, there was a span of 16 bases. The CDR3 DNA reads TGTGCCACCAGTGAAGGGACACCTGGCCAGGATACGCAGTATTTT. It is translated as CATSEGTPGQDTQYF.

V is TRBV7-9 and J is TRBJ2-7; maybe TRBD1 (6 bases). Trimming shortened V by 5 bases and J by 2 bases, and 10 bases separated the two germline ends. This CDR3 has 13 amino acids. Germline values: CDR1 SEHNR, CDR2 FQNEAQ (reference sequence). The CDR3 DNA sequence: TGTGCCAGCAGCCACAGGGCCACCTACGAGCAGTACTTC. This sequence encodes CASSHRATYEQYF.

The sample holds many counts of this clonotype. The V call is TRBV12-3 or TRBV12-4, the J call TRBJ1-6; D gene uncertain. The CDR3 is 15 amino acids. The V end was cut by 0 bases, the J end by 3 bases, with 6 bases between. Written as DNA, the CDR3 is TGTGCCAGCAGTTTAGCGAGGAACTATAATTCACCCCTCCACTTT. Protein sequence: CASSLARNYNSPLHF.

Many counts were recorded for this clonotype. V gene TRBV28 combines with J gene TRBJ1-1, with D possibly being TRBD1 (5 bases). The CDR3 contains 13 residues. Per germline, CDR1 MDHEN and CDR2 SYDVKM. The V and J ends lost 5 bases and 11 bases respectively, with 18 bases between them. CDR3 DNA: TGTGCCAGCAGTACCCGGGACCTCCCGGGTGCTTTCTTT. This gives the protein CASSTRDLPGAFF.

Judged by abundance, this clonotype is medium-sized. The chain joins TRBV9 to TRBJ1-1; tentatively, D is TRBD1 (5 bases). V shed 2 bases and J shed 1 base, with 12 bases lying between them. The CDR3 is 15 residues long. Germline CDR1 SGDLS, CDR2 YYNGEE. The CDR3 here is CASSVGPGPNTEAFF. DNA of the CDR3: TGTGCCAGCAGCGTGGGCCCAGGGCCGAACACTGAAGCTTTCTTT.

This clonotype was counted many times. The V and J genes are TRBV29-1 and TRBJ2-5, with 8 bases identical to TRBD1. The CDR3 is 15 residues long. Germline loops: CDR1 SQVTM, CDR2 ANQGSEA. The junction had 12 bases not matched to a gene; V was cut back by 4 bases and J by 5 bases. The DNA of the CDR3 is TGCAGCGTTGGAAGTGGAACAGGGGGTTTGGAGACCCAGTACTTC. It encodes CSVGSGTGGLETQYF.

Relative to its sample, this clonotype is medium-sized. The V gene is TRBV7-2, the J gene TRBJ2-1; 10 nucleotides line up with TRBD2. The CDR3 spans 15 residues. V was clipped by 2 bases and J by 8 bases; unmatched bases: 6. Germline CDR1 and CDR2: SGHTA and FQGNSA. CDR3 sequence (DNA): TGTGCCAGCAGCTTATGGGCTAGCGGGAGTCATGAGCAGTTCTTC. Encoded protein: CASSLWASGSHEQFF. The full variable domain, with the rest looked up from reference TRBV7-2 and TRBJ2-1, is GAGVSQSPSNKVTEKGKDVELRCDPISGHTALYWYRQSLGQGLEFLIYFQGNSAPDKSGLPSDRFSAERTGGSVSTLTIQRTQQEDSAVYLCASSLWASGSHEQFFGPGTRLTVL.

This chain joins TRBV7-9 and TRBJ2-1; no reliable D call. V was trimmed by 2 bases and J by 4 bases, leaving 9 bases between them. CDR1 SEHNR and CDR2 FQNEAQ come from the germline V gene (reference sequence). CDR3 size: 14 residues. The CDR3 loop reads CASSLQSAYNEQFF. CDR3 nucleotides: TGTGCCAGCAGCTTACAGTCCGCTTACAATGAGCAGTTCTTC.

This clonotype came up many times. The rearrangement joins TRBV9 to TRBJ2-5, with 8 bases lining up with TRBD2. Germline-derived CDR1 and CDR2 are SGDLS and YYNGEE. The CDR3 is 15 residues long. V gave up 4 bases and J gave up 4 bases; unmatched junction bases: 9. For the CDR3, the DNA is TGTGCCAGCAGCCCCGGGGGGGCAGGAGCAGAGACCCAGTACTTC. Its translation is CASSPGGAGAETQYF.

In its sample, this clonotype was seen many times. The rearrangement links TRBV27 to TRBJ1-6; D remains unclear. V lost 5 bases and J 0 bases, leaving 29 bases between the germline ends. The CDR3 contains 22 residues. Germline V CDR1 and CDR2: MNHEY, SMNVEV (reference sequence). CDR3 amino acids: CASSLFFRWRPGVVSYNSPLHF. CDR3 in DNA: TGTGCCAGCAGTCTATTCTTCCGTTGGAGACCCGGAGTAGTCTCCTATAATTCACCCCTCCACTTT.

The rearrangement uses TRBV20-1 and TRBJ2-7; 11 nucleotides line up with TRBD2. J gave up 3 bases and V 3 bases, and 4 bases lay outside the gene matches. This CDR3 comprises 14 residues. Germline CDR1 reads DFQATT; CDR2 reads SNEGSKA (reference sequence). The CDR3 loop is CSASPGTSGYEQYF. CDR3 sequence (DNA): TGCAGTGCTAGCCCCGGGACTAGCGGCTACGAGCAGTACTTC.